The next 26 T cell receptor beta chains were all read from a single sample in a study of tumor T cells in aggressive B-cell lymphoma. Sequenced by immunoSEQ multiplex PCR; TCRdb stores in-frame clones only, minus some. The data hold 5,100 or so clones, with roughly 90% observed a single time. Sequenced input: tumor tissue. The source is an adult with diffuse large B cell lymphoma.

This clone turned up a few times. The genes are TRBV2 and TRBJ2-7; maybe TRBD2 (5 bases). The CDR3 extends over 16 amino acids. Germline V lookup: CDR1 SNHLY, CDR2 FYNNEI. The V end lost 4 bases, the J end lost 2 bases, and 18 bases lay between the germline ends. CDR3 nucleotides: TGTGCCAGCAGTGTCTACCCCACCGGGAACCCCTACGAGCAGTACTTC. Amino acids: CASSVYPTGNPYEQYF.

The rearrangement joins TRBV6-1 to TRBJ2-5, with 7 bases that match TRBD1. The J call is doubtful: the DNA matches TRBJ2-7 better. The CDR3 totals 14 residues. The germline V gene encodes CDR1 MNHNS and CDR2 SASEGT. Here the CDR3 DNA reads TGTGCCAGCAGGCCTGACAGGGAGCGGTACGAGCAGTACTTC. Protein sequence: CASRPDRERYEQYF.

The chain joins TRBV5-1 to TRBJ2-5, with a weak D call TRBD1 (6 bases). V lost 1 base and J lost 4, with 14 bases in between. Germline lookup yields CDR1 SGHRS and CDR2 YFSETQ. CDR3 length equals 15 residues. The CDR3 nucleotides are TGCGCCAGCAGCTTGACAGAGGGACAACCAGAGACCCAGTACTTC. This encodes CASSLTEGQPETQYF.

This chain joins TRBV19 and TRBJ1-1, with D maybe TRBD1 (5 bases). Germline CDR1 and CDR2: LNHDA and SQIVND (reference sequence). The CDR3 runs 13 residues. Trimming took off 6 bases at V and 0 bases at J, with 8 bases between the two ends. The CDR3 DNA sequence: TGTGCCAGTAGATCGGGGGTGAACACTGAAGCTTTCTTT. Protein product: CASRSGVNTEAFF.

The chain uses TRBV19 and TRBJ1-4, with a tentative D call TRBD1 (5 bases). CDR1 is LNHDA and CDR2 is SQIVND in the germline V gene (reference sequence). This CDR3 is built from 14 residues. V dropped 5 bases and J dropped 5 bases, with 12 bases sitting between them. CDR3 region: CASSLFGGNEKLFF. The CDR3 nucleotides read TGTGCCAGTAGTCTTTTCGGGGGGAATGAAAAACTGTTTTTT.

This clone has only one observation. The chain recombines TRBV15 with TRBJ1-5; 9 bases fit TRBD1. J gave up 3 bases and V 1 base, and 1 base lay outside the gene matches. The germline CDR1 and CDR2 sequences are LNHNV and YYDKDF (reference sequence). This CDR3 spans 15 amino acids. The CDR3 DNA reads TGTGCCACCAGCAGAGGACAGGGGGACAATCAGCCCCAGCATTTT. Residues: CATSRGQGDNQPQHF.

The J gene is TRBJ2-5, the V gene TRBV9; the match to TRBD1 covers 10 bases. V dropped 0 bases and J dropped 2; count of bases not matched to a gene: 4. Germline V lookup: CDR1 SGDLS, CDR2 YYNGEE. This CDR3 comprises 16 residues. DNA for the CDR3: TGTGCCAGCAGCGTAGTTGGGGACAGGGGTCAAGAGACCCAGTACTTC. Translating it yields CASSVVGDRGQETQYF.

This chain uses TRBV27 with TRBJ2-5, with 8 bases matching TRBD1. The end of the DNA is better explained by TRBJ2-7, so the J call may be wrong. CDR3 length equals 16 residues. Germline CDR1 reads MNHEY; CDR2 reads SMNVEV (reference sequence). CDR3 sequence: CASSLLGGQAAYEQYF. In nucleotides, the CDR3 is TGTGCCAGCAGTTTATTAGGGGGACAGGCTGCCTACGAGCAGTACTTC.

V and J are TRBV7-8 and TRBJ2-7; TRBD2 might be the D (6 bases). The germline V gene encodes CDR1 SGHVS and CDR2 FQNEAQ. V lost 0 bases, J lost 3 bases, and 12 bases lay in between. The CDR3 is made up of 15 amino acids. The DNA for the CDR3 is TGTGCCAGCAGCTTAGCGCGGGGAGACCTCTACGAGCAGTACTTC. Translated, it gives CASSLARGDLYEQYF.

The CDR3 spells CASSQVLPGREGIQFF. In DNA, the CDR3 is TGCGCCAGCAGCCAAGTGCTCCCGGGGCGGGAGGGGATTCAGTTCTTC. V is TRBV4-3 and J is TRBJ2-1; 9 bases are shared with TRBD2. Trimming cost V 1 base and J 13 bases; bases outside gene matches: 14. The CDR3 has 16 residues. Germline CDR1 LGHNA, CDR2 YSLEER.

J is TRBJ2-3 and V is TRBV2; 8 bases line up with TRBD2. CDR3 length: 14 residues. The ends lost 10 bases at V and 0 bases at J; junction bases unmatched: 6. CDR1 and CDR2 (germline): SNHLY, FYNNEI. CDR3 sequence reads: CATKRGPSTDTQYF. DNA of the CDR3: TGTGCCACAAAGCGGGGGCCGAGCACAGATACGCAGTATTTT.

The count of this clone is one. The chain joins TRBV19 to TRBJ1-2; 7 bases are shared with TRBD1. The V gene's germline CDR1 is LNHDA and CDR2 SQIVND (reference sequence). The CDR3 loop spans 13 amino acids. With V trimmed by 5 bases and J by 4 bases, 4 bases remained unmatched. The CDR3 spells CASSDRTGYGYTF. CDR3 sequence (DNA): TGTGCCAGTAGTGACCGGACAGGCTATGGCTACACCTTC.

This chain links TRBV5-1 with TRBJ2-5, with a tentative D call TRBD1 (5 bases). V shed 2 bases and J shed 1 base, with 9 bases lying between them. CDR3 size: 14 residues. Germline assignment: CDR1 SGHRS and CDR2 YFSETQ. Here the CDR3 DNA reads TGCGCCAGCAGCTTACCTGACAGCCAAGAGACCCAGTACTTC. It yields the protein CASSLPDSQETQYF.

The V and J genes are TRBV6-1 and TRBJ1-5; the D gene is possibly TRBD1 (6 bases). Trimming removed 2 bases from V and 4 bases from J, with 15 bases in between. The CDR3 covers 16 residues. CDR1 MNHNS and CDR2 SASEGT come from the germline V gene. The CDR3 nucleotides read TGTGCCAGCAGTGAAATGACGGGGGGGCTAAATCAGCCCCAGCATTTT. Protein product: CASSEMTGGLNQPQHF.

The J gene is TRBJ2-2, the V gene TRBV11-2; D not resolved. V lost 6 bases and J 2 bases, leaving 4 bases between the germline ends. Germline V gives CDR1 SGHAT, CDR2 FQNNGV. This CDR3 has 12 amino acids. The CDR3 nucleotides are TGTGCCAGCAGGCGTAACACCGGGGAGCTGTTTTTT. This encodes CASRRNTGELFF.

This clone has more than one count but fewer than ten. This sequence joins TRBV5-1 and TRBJ2-5, with 11 bases matching TRBD1. The CDR3 runs to 14 residues. The V gene's germline CDR1 is SGHRS and CDR2 YFSETQ. J was trimmed by 5 bases and V by 5 bases; bases with no gene match: 5. Here the CDR3 reads CASSRTGGMETQYF. CDR3 DNA: TGCGCCAGCAGTAGGACAGGGGGCATGGAGACCCAGTACTTC.

The chain links TRBV5-1 to TRBJ2-1; the match to TRBD2 covers 8 bases. The germline V gene has CDR1 SGHRS and CDR2 YFSETQ. V lost 2 bases to trimming and J lost 0 bases; unmatched junction nucleotides: 1. CDR3 size: 15 residues. The CDR3 region is CASSFTSGSYNEQFF. CDR3 nucleotides: TGCGCCAGCAGCTTCACTAGCGGCTCCTACAATGAGCAGTTCTTC.

As for this clone: The junction does not match germline at one end; this may be a read error. The rearrangement links TRBV7-7 to TRBJ2-5, with D perhaps matching TRBD1 (5 bases). Germline CDR1 reads SSHAT; CDR2 reads FNYEAQ (reference sequence). CDR3 length: 15 residues. The CDR3 DNA sequence: TGTGCTAGCAGCTTAGGGTCAGGGCCTCAAGAGACCCAGTACTTC. It codes for CASSLGSGPQETQYF.

V is TRBV7-2 and J is TRBJ2-7, with 8 bases identical to TRBD2. This CDR3 is built from 14 residues. With 7 bases clipped from V and 6 bases from J, the junction kept 11 bases outside the gene matches. Per germline, CDR1 SGHTA and CDR2 FQGNSA. CDR3: CASTYSGAVAEQYF. The CDR3 nucleotides are TGTGCCAGCACATATAGCGGGGCCGTCGCCGAGCAGTACTTC.

The chain employs TRBV4-3 and TRBJ2-7; maybe TRBD2 (6 bases). Germline lookup yields CDR1 LGHNA and CDR2 YSLEER. V gave up 0 bases and J gave up 5 bases, with 17 bases separating them. There are 16 residues in the CDR3. The CDR3 sequence is CASSQEFRGVQNEQYF. DNA for the CDR3: TGCGCCAGCAGCCAAGAGTTTCGCGGGGTTCAGAACGAGCAGTACTTC.

The chain uses TRBV2 and TRBJ1-5; possible D gene TRBD1, 5 bases. This CDR3 has 15 amino acids. Trimming cost V 7 bases and J 7 bases, with 20 bases left between them. CDR1 is SNHLY and CDR2 is FYNNEI in the germline V gene. The CDR3 loop reads CASKGYQGGRQPQHF. The CDR3 DNA reads as TGTGCCAGCAAGGGGTACCAGGGAGGACGGCAGCCCCAGCATTTT.

The chain links TRBV4-1 to TRBJ2-7; D not certain. The CDR3 extends over 16 amino acids. Germline CDR1 reads MGHRA; CDR2 reads YSYEKL. V shed 1 base and J shed 1 base, with 14 bases lying between them. The CDR3: CASSQVSQVYSYEQYF. The CDR3 DNA reads as TGCGCCAGCAGCCAAGTATCGCAGGTGTATTCCTACGAGCAGTACTTC.

This clone came up a few times. The chain couples TRBV28 to TRBJ1-2, with D possibly TRBD1 on 5 matching bases. Looked up from germline, CDR1 is MDHEN and CDR2 is SYDVKM. The CDR3 consists of 12 residues. V lost 2 bases and J lost 8, with 9 bases in between. CDR3 amino acids: CASSLIRGGYTF. The CDR3 DNA follows: TGTGCCAGCAGTTTAATTCGGGGGGGCTACACCTTC.

This chain joins TRBV30 and TRBJ1-4, with a possible D match to TRBD1 (5 bases). This CDR3 spans 13 amino acids. V was shortened by 3 bases and J by 11 bases, with 16 bases between the two germline ends. CDR1 GTSNPN and CDR2 SVGIG come from the germline V gene (reference sequence). This chain's CDR3 is CAWSLEGVGKLFF. CDR3 DNA: TGTGCCTGGAGCCTGGAAGGGGTAGGGAAACTGTTTTTT. Variable domain in full (rest from reference TRBV30 and TRBJ1-4): SQTIHQWPATLVQPVGSPLSLECTVEGTSNPNLYWYRQAAGRGLQLLFYSVGIGQISSEVPQNLSASRPQDRQFILSSKKLLLSDSGFYLCAWSLEGVGKLFFGSGTQLSVL.

The rearrangement uses TRBV9 and TRBJ2-3, with TRBD1 as a possible D gene (5 bases). This CDR3 has 14 residues. V was trimmed by 5 bases and J by 3 bases, leaving 13 bases between them. Germline assignment: CDR1 SGDLS and CDR2 YYNGEE. CDR3 sequence reads: CASRSAGNTDTQYF. CDR3 DNA: TGTGCCAGCAGATCGGCAGGGAATACAGATACGCAGTATTTT.

V is TRBV9 and J is TRBJ1-1; D is ambiguous. The V end was cut by 2 bases, the J end by 4 bases, with 15 bases between. The germline V gene encodes CDR1 SGDLS and CDR2 YYNGEE. This CDR3 contains 15 residues. CDR3 sequence (DNA): TGTGCCAGCAGCGTCCGTGCGACGTCGGGCACTGAAGCTTTCTTT. It encodes CASSVRATSGTEAFF.